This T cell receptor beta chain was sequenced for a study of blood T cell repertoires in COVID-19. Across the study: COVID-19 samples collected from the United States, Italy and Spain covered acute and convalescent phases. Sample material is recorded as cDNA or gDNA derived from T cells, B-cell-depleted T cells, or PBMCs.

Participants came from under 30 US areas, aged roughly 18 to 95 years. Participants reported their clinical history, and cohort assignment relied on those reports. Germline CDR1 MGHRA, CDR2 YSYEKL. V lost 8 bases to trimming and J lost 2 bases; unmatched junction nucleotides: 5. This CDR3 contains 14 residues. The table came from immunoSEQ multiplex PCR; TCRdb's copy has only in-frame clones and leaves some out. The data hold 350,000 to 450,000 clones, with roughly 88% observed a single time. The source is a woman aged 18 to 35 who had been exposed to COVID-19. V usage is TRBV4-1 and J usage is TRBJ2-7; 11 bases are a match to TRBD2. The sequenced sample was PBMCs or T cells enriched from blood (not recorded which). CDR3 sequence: CASGIAGGPYEQYF. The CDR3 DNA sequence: TGCGCCAGCGGGATAGCGGGAGGGCCCTACGAGCAGTACTTC.